Listed here are 13 T cell receptor beta chains from one sample, sequenced in a study of PD-1 blockade in classical Hodgkin lymphoma. The time point here: cycle 4 day 1 (C4D1), after around six weeks of nivolumab. Exposure to brentuximab vedotin varied, and each patient had relapsed following autologous stem cell transplantation. Profiling relied on immunoSEQ multiplex PCR, and the TCRdb table lists in-frame clones only, not all of them. The sample holds roughly 100,000 clones, about 92% seen once. Sequenced material: peripheral blood mononuclear cells (PBMCs), taken before the fourth cycle of nivolumab. The source of these receptors is a human donor with classical Hodgkin lymphoma.

The rearrangement links TRBV5-1 to TRBJ2-7; D gene ambiguous. V lost 4 bases and J 0 bases, leaving 17 bases between the germline ends. The CDR3 extends over 16 amino acids. Germline CDR1 is SGHRS and CDR2 is YFSETQ. The CDR3 DNA reads TGCGCCAGCAGCGCAACATTAGCCGTTAGCTCCTACGAGCAGTACTTC. It is translated as CASSATLAVSSYEQYF.

The chain is built from TRBV5-1 and TRBJ2-7, with 7 bases identical to TRBD1. The CDR3 contains 19 residues. The J segment lost 3 bases and the V segment lost 4 bases, leaving 22 bases of the junction unmatched. Germline-derived CDR1 and CDR2 are SGHRS and YFSETQ. The CDR3 here is CASSQMGQLNVWWGYEQYF. In DNA form, the CDR3 reads TGCGCCAGCAGCCAAATGGGACAGCTCAACGTGTGGTGGGGCTACGAGCAGTACTTC.

The chain has TRBV7-8 and TRBJ1-1; D gene uncertain. Germline V gene sequence: CDR1 SGHVS, CDR2 FQNEAQ. The CDR3 sequence is 15 residues long. Trimming removed 4 bases from V and 1 base from J, with 13 bases in between. CDR3 nucleotide sequence: TGTGCCAGCAGCTGGACGGTCGCCTCGAACACTGAAGCTTTCTTT. Translating it yields CASSWTVASNTEAFF.

The genes are TRBV10-2 and TRBJ2-1, with 11 bases lining up with TRBD2. The V and J ends lost 6 bases and 0 bases, in that order; junction bases with no gene match: 4. This CDR3 comprises 16 residues. Germline V lookup: CDR1 WSHSY, CDR2 SAAADI. CDR3 bases: TGCGCCAGCAGAGAACTAGCGGGAGTCTCCTACAATGAGCAGTTCTTC. Translating gives CASRELAGVSYNEQFF.

V is TRBV27 and J is TRBJ1-1; TRBD1 aligns across 9 bases. The ends lost 4 bases at V and 4 bases at J; junction bases unmatched: 13. The germline CDR1 and CDR2 sequences are MNHEY and SMNVEV (reference sequence). CDR3 size: 17 residues. CDR3 residues: CASSSPGTGSLSTEAFF. CDR3 DNA sequence: TGTGCCAGCAGTTCACCCGGGACAGGGAGTTTAAGCACTGAAGCTTTCTTT.

The chain recombines TRBV4-1 with TRBJ1-2, with unresolved D. The CDR3 consists of 15 residues. V lost 0 bases, J lost 4 bases, and 12 bases lay in between. In germline, CDR1 is MGHRA, CDR2 YSYEKL. The CDR3 is CASSQDKEQLYGYTF. The CDR3 DNA reads TGCGCCAGCAGCCAAGATAAAGAACAGCTCTATGGCTACACCTTC.

This rearrangement joins TRBV4-1 to TRBJ2-3; no definite D call. Germline CDR1 reads MGHRA; CDR2 reads YSYEKL. V lost 1 base and J 0 bases, leaving 14 bases between the germline ends. The CDR3 sequence is 17 residues long. The CDR3 spells CASSQGIKLPSTDTQYF. The CDR3 DNA follows: TGCGCCAGCAGCCAAGGAATTAAACTTCCTAGCACAGATACGCAGTATTTT.

This chain uses TRBV27 with TRBJ2-3; the D gene is possibly TRBD1 (5 bases). Germline-derived CDR1 and CDR2 are MNHEY and SMNVEV (reference sequence). The CDR3 spans 15 residues. Trimming shortened V by 0 bases and J by 4 bases, and 11 bases separated the two germline ends. The CDR3 bases are TGTGCCAGCAGTTTATCGACCTGGGGCGCAGATACGCAGTATTTT. Translation gives CASSLSTWGADTQYF.

This clone has a handful of counts. The genes are TRBV14 and TRBJ2-2; 15 nucleotides align to TRBD2. In germline, CDR1 is SGHDN, CDR2 FVKESK. The CDR3 is made up of 16 amino acids. V lost 5 bases to trimming and J lost 5 bases; unmatched junction nucleotides: 3. The DNA for the CDR3 is TGTGCCAGCAGCGATGGGACTAGCGGGAGGACCGGGGAGCTGTTTTTT. It translates to CASSDGTSGRTGELFF.

The chain joins TRBV5-4 to TRBJ2-1; 13 positions agree with TRBD2. CDR3 length: 15 amino acids. CDR1 and CDR2 (germline): SGHNT, YYREEE (reference sequence). Losses at the gene ends were 4 bases for V and 6 bases for J; bases not matched to a gene: 4. The CDR3 protein is CASSIGTSGTNEQFF. The DNA of the CDR3 is TGTGCCAGCAGCATAGGGACTAGCGGGACCAATGAGCAGTTCTTC.

The chain recombines TRBV7-9 with TRBJ1-1; D ambiguous. The V gene's germline CDR1 is SEHNR and CDR2 FQNEAQ (reference sequence). Trimming removed 3 bases at V and 0 bases at J, with 8 bases between. This CDR3 has 14 residues. The CDR3 reads CASSFNIMNTEAFF. The CDR3 DNA reads TGTGCCAGCAGCTTCAACATCATGAACACTGAAGCTTTCTTT.

The gene calls are TRBV19 and TRBJ1-2; possibly TRBD1 for D (6 bases). Trimming removed 6 bases at V and 3 bases at J, with 14 bases between. The germline V gene has CDR1 LNHDA and CDR2 SQIVND (reference sequence). CDR3 length equals 14 residues. CDR3 sequence: CASRWGADYYGYTF. In DNA form, the CDR3 reads TGTGCCAGTAGGTGGGGGGCGGACTACTATGGCTACACCTTC.

The rearrangement joins TRBV4-1 to TRBJ2-2; no reliable D call. Germline CDR1 and CDR2: MGHRA and YSYEKL. The V and J ends lost 0 bases and 0 bases respectively, with 20 bases between them. The CDR3 has 20 residues. For the CDR3, the DNA is TGCGCCAGCAGCCAAGATCGAAAACGCGAAAGACGGCCGAACACCGGGGAGCTGTTTTTT. This gives the protein CASSQDRKRERRPNTGELFF.